These 3 T cell receptor beta chains share one sample of origin, sequenced in a study of identical twins. TCRdb ran MiXCR on the 5' RACE reads and lists one entry per CDR3 protein. The sample holds around 650,000 distinct CDR3 sequences, roughly 7.1% seen once. This sample was also put to use in a study of yellow fever vaccine responses in identical twins.

The sequencing input was PBMCs. The receptors derive from a woman aged 18-29 years in good health.

This clonotype was seen more than once but under ten times. The gene calls are TRBV7-8 and TRBJ2-7, with 12 bases matching TRBD2. Germline V gene sequence: CDR1 SGHVS, CDR2 FQNEAQ. The CDR3 length is 17 residues. The V gene end was trimmed by 1 base and the J gene end by 2 bases; junction bases not matched to a gene: 6. Written as DNA, the CDR3 is TGTGCCAGCAGCTTAGGCCTACGACTAGCGGGGGCCTACGAGCAGTACTTC. This encodes CASSLGLRLAGAYEQYF.

This clonotype has only a few counts. The chain is built from TRBV7-2 and TRBJ1-2; tentatively, D is TRBD1 (6 bases). The V gene's germline CDR1 is SGHTA and CDR2 FQGNSA. The CDR3 runs to 13 residues. Trimming shortened V by 5 bases and J by 1 base, and 8 bases separated the two germline ends. CDR3 in amino acids: CASSHRDNYGYTF. The CDR3 DNA sequence: TGTGCCAGCAGCCACAGGGATAACTATGGCTACACCTTC.

The chain uses TRBV28 and TRBJ2-7, with D possibly being TRBD2 (6 bases). Trimming took off 4 bases at V and 2 bases at J, with 15 bases between the two ends. CDR1 MDHEN and CDR2 SYDVKM come from the germline V gene. This CDR3 is built from 15 residues. The DNA for the CDR3 is TGTGCCAGCAGTTCTACCGGGACTCTGACCTACGAGCAGTACGTC. This sequence encodes CASSSTGTLTYEQYV.